This TCR beta chain was sequenced for a study of cytomegalovirus exposure and HLA in healthy donors. Broader study findings: Most sequenced TCRs were rare (though some public TCRs occurred in many donors).

The CDR3 is 18 residues long. V lost 4 bases and J lost 1, with 21 bases in between. Germline V gene sequence: CDR1 SEHNR, CDR2 FQNEAQ (reference sequence). Sequencing used immunoSEQ multiplex PCR; TCRdb keeps in-frame clones, though not all of them. The repertoire has 65,000 or so clones, roughly nine tenths of them found once; the top ten carry 1% to 1.5%. For this clone: Its antigen is not identified.

The gene calls are TRBV7-9 and TRBJ2-3; D is uncertain. The sequencing input was PBMCs. This receptor was obtained from a woman aged 18-30 years in good health and CMV-seronegative. The DNA for the CDR3 is TGTGCCAGCAGCTCCGACGCGGCCCCACTCCTCGGCACAGATACGCAGTATTTT. Translation: CASSSDAAPLLGTDTQYF.